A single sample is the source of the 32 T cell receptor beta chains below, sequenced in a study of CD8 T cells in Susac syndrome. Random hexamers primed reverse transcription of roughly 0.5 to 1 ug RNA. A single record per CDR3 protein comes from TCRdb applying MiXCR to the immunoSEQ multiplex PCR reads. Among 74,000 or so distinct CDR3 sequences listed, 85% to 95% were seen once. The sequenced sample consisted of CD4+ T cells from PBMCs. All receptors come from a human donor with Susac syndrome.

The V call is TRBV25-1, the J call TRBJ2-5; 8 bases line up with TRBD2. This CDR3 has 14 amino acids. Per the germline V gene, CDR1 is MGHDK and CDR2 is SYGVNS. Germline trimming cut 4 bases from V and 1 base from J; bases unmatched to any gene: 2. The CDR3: CASSGAGGQETQYF. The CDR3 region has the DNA TGTGCCAGCAGTGGGGCGGGGGGCCAAGAGACCCAGTACTTC.

The CDR3 DNA is TGCAGCGTTGAAGGCCCCATGAACACTGAAGCTTTCTTT. It codes for CSVEGPMNTEAFF. The genes are TRBV29-1 and TRBJ1-1; D uncertain. From germline, CDR1 is SQVTM and CDR2 ANQGSEA. The CDR3 spans 13 residues. Trimming cost V 1 base and J 0 bases, with 6 bases left between them. Full variable domain (remainder filled in from reference TRBV29-1 and TRBJ1-1): SAVISQKPSRDICQRGTSLTIQCQVDSQVTMMFWYRQQPGQSLTLIATANQGSEATYESGFVIDKFPISRPNLTFSTLTVSNMSPEDSSIYLCSVEGPMNTEAFFGQGTRLTVV.

CDR3 DNA sequence: TGTGCCAGCTCACCACGGGACAGGGCTACCCGCAATGAGCAGTTCTTC. This codes for CASSPRDRATRNEQFF. The V gene is TRBV18, the J gene TRBJ2-1; 9 bases agree with TRBD1. Germline CDR1 is KGHSH and CDR2 is LQKENI. There are 16 residues in the CDR3. Unmatched junction bases numbered 7, after V lost 1 base and J lost 6 bases.

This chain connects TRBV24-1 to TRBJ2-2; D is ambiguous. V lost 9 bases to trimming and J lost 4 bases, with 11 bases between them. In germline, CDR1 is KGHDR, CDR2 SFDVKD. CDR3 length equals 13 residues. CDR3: CATQARPTGELFF. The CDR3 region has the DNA TGTGCCACCCAGGCCCGGCCCACCGGGGAGCTGTTTTTT.

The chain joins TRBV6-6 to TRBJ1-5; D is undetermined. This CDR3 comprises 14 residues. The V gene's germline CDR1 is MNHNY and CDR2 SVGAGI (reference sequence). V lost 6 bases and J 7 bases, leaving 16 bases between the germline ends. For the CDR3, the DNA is TGTGCCAGCAGGGTTGGGCAGGTCAGCCAGCCCCAGCATTTT. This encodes CASRVGQVSQPQHF.

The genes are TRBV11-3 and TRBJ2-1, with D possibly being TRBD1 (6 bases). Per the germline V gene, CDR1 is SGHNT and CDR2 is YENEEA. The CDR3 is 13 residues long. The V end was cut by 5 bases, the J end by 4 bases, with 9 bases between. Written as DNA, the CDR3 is TGTGCCAGCAGCCCTGGACAGTACAATGAGCAGTTCTTC. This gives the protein CASSPGQYNEQFF. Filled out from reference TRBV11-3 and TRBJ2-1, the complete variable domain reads EAGVVQSPRYKIIEKKQPVAFWCNPISGHNTLYWYLQNLGQGPELLIRYENEEAVDDSQLPKDRFSAERLKGVDSTLKIQPAELGDSAVYLCASSPGQYNEQFFGPGTRLTVL.

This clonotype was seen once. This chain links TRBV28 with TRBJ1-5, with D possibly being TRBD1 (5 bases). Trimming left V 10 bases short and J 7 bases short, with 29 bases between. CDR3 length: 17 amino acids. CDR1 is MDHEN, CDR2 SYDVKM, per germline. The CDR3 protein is CATTYGKSRTPHQPQHF. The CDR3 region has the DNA TGTGCCACCACGTATGGAAAGAGTAGGACACCTCACCAGCCCCAGCATTTT.

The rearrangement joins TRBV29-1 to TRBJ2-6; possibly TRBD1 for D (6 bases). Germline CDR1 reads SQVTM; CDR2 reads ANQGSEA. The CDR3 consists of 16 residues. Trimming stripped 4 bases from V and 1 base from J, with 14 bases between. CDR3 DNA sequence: TGCAGCGTTGCCTACGGACAGCCTTCTGGGGCCAACGTCCTGACTTTC. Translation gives CSVAYGQPSGANVLTF. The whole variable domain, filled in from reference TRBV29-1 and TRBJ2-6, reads SAVISQKPSRDICQRGTSLTIQCQVDSQVTMMFWYRQQPGQSLTLIATANQGSEATYESGFVIDKFPISRPNLTFSTLTVSNMSPEDSSIYLCSVAYGQPSGANVLTFGAGSRLTVL.

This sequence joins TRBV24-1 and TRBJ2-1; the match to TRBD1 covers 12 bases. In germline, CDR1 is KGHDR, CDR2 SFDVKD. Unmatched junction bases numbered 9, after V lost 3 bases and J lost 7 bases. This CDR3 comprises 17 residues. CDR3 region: CATSDASGTGGGNEQFF. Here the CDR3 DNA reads TGTGCCACCAGTGATGCGTCCGGGACAGGGGGCGGAAATGAGCAGTTCTTC.

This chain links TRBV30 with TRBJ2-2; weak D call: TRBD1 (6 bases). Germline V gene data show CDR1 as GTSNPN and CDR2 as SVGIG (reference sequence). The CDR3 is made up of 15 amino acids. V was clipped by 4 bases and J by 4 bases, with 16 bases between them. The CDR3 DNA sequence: TGTGCCTGGAAAACTGTACAGGGACGCACCGGGGAGCTGTTTTTT. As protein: CAWKTVQGRTGELFF. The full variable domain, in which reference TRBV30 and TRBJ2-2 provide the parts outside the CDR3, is SQTIHQWPATLVQPVGSPLSLECTVEGTSNPNLYWYRQAAGRGLQLLFYSVGIGQISSEVPQNLSASRPQDRQFILSSKKLLLSDSGFYLCAWKTVQGRTGELFFGEGSRLTVL.

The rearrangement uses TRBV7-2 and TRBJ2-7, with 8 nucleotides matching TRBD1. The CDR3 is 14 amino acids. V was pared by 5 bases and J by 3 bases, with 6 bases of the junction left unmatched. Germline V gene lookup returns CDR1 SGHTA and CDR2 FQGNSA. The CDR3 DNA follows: TGTGCCAGCAGCAGTCGACAGGGGATCTACGAGCAGTACTTC. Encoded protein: CASSSRQGIYEQYF.

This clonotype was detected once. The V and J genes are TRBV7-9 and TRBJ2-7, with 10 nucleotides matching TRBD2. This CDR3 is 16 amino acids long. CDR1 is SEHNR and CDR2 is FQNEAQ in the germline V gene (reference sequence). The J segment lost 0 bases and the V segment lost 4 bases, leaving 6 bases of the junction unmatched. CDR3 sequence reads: CASSSPSSGSSYEQYF. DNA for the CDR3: TGTGCCAGCAGCTCCCCCTCTAGCGGGAGCTCCTACGAGCAGTACTTC.

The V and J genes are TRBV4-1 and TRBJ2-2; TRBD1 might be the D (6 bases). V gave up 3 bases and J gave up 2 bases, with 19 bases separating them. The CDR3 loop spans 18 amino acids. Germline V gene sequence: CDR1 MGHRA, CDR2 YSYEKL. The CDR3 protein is CASSHPSSGQYNTGELFF. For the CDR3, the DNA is TGCGCCAGCAGCCACCCATCTTCGGGACAATATAACACCGGGGAGCTGTTTTTT.

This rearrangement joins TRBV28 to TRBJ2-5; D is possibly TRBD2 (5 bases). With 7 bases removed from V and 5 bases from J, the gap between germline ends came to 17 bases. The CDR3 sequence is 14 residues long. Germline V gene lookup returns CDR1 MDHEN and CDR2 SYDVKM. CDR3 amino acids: CASTTRRRTETQYF. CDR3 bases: TGTGCCAGCACCACACGGAGGAGAACGGAGACCCAGTACTTC.

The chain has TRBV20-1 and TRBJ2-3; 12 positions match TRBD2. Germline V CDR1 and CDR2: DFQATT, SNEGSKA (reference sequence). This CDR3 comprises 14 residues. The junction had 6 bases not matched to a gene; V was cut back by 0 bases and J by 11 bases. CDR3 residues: CSARDLAGGSGQYF. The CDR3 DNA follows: TGCAGTGCTAGAGATCTAGCGGGGGGGAGTGGGCAGTATTTT.

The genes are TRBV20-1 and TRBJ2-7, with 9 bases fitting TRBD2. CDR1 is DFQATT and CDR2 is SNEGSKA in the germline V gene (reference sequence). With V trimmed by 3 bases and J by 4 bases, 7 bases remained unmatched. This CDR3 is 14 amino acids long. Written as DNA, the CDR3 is TGCAGTGCTAGCCTTAGCGGGAGAGGGTACGAGCAGTACTTC. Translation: CSASLSGRGYEQYF.

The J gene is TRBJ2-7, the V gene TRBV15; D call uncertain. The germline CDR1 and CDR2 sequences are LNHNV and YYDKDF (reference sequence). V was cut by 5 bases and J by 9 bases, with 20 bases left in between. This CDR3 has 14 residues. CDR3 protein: CATSPKAPPMPQYF. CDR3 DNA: TGTGCCACCAGCCCTAAAGCGCCCCCAATGCCGCAGTACTTC.

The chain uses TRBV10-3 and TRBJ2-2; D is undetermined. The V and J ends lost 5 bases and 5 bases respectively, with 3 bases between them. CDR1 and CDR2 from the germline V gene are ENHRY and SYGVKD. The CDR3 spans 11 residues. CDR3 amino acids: CAISTTGELFF. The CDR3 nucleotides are TGTGCCATCAGTACTACCGGGGAGCTGTTTTTT.

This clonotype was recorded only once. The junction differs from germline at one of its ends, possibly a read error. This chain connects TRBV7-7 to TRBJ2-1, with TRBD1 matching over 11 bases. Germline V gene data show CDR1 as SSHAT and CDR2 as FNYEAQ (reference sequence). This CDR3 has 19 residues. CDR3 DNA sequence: TGTGCTAGCAGCCCCCGACCGGGACAGGGGGGAGGGCTTTACAATGAGCAGTTCTTC. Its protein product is CASSPRPGQGGGLYNEQFF. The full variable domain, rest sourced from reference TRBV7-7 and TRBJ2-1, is GAGVSQSPRYKVTKRGQDVTLRCDPISSHATLYWYQQALGQGPEFLTYFNYEAQPDKSGLPSDRFSAERPEGSISTLTIQRTEQRDSAMYRCASSPRPGQGGGLYNEQFFGPGTRLTVL.

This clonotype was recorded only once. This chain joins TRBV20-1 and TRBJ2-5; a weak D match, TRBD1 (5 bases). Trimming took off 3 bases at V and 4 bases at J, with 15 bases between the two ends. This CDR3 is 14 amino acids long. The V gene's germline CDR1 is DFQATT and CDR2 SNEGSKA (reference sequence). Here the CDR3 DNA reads TGCAGTGCTAGGACCAGGGCCGGGTCAGAGACCCAGTACTTC. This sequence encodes CSARTRAGSETQYF.

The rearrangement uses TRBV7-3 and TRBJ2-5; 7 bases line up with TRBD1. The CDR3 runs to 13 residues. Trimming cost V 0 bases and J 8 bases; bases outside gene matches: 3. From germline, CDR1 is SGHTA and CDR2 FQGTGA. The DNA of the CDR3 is TGTGCCAGCAGCTTAACACAAGGGGGCACCCAGTACTTC. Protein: CASSLTQGGTQYF.

As DNA, the CDR3 is TGTGCCAGCAGTTACTCAGGATCCTGGGCTGGGGCCAACGTCCTGACTTTC. Translating it yields CASSYSGSWAGANVLTF. V usage is TRBV6-2 or TRBV6-3 and J usage is TRBJ2-6; no definite D call. CDR1 and CDR2 from the germline V gene are MNHEY and SVGEGT. This CDR3 is 17 amino acids long. Trimming removed 0 bases at V and 2 bases at J, with 11 bases between.

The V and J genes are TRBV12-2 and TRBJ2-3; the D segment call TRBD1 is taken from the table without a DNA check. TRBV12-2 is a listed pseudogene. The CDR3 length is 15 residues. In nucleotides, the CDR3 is TGTGCAAGTCGCCGGACAGGGGCGATGTGTGATACGCAGTATTTT. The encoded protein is CASRRTGAMCDTQYF.

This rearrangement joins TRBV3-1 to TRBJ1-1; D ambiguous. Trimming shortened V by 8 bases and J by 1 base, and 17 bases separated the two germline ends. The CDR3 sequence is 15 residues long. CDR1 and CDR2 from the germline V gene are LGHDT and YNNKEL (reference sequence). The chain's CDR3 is CASQGRARRNTEAFF. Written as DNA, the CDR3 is TGTGCCAGCCAAGGTAGGGCCCGGAGGAACACTGAAGCTTTCTTT.

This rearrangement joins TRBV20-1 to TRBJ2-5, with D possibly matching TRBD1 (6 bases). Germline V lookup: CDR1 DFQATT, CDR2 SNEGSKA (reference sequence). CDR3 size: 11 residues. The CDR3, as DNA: TGCAGGACAGGTCCCCGGGAGACCCAGTACTTC. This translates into CRTGPRETQYF.

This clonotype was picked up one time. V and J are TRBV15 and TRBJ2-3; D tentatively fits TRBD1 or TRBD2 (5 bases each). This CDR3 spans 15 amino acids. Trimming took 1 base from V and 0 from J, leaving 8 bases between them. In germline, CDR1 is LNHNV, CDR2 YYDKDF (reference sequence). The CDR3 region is CATSRAGLSTDTQYF. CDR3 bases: TGTGCCACCAGCAGAGCGGGGCTCAGCACAGATACGCAGTATTTT.

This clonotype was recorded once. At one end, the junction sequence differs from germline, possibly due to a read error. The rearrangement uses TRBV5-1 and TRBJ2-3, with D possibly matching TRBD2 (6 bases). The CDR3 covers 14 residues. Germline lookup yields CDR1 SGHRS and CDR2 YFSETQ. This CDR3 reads CASSAGRLGEGRDF. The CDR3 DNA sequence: TGCGCCAGCAGCGCGGGAAGACTAGGAGAGGGTCGGGATTTT.

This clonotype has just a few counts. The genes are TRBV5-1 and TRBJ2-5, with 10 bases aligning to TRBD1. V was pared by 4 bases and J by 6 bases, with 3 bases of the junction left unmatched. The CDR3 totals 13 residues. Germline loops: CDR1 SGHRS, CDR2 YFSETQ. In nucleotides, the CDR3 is TGCGCCAGCAGCGGGGGACAGGGGAAGACCCAGTACTTC. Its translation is CASSGGQGKTQYF.

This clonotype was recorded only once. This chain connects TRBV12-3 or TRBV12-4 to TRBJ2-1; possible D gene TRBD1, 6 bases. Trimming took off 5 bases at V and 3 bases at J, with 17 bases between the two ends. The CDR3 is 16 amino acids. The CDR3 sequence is CASSPPGQIYYNEQFF. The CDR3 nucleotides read TGTGCCAGCAGTCCGCCCGGACAGATCTACTACAATGAGCAGTTCTTC.

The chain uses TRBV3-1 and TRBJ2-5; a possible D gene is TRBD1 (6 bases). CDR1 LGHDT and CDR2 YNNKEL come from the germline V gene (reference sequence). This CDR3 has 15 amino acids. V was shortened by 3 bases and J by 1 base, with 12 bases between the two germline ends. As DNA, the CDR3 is TGTGCCAGCAGCCAGGGGGACAAGCCCCAAGAGACCCAGTACTTC. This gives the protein CASSQGDKPQETQYF.

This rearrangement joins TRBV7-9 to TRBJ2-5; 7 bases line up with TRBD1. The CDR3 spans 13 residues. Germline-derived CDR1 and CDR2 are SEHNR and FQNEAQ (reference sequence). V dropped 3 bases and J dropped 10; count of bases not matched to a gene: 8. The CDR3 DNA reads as TGTGCCAGCAGCTTGACAGGGCCCCAGGACCAGTACTTC. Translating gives CASSLTGPQDQYF.

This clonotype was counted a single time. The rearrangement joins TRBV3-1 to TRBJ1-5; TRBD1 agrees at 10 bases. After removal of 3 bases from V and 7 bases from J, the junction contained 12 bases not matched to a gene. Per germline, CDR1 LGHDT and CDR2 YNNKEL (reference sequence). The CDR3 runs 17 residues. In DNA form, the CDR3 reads TGTGCCAGCAGCCAGTACTCGACAGGGGGCGGCGGACAGCCCCAGCATTTT. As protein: CASSQYSTGGGGQPQHF.